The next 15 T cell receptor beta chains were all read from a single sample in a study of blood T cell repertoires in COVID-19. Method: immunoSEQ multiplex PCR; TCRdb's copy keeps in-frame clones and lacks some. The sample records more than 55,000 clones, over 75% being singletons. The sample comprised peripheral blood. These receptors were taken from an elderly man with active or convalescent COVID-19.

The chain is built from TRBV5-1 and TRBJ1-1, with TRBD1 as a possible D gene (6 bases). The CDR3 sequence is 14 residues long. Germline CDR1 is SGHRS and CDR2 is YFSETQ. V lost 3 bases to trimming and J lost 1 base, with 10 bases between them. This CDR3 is CASSYPQGNTEAFF. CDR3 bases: TGCGCCAGCAGCTACCCACAGGGGAACACTGAAGCTTTCTTT.

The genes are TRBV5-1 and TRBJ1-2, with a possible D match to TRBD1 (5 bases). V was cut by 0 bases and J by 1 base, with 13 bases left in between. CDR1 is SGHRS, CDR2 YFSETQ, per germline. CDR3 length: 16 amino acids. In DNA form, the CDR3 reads TGCGCCAGCAGCTTGGCCGACAGATTGAATAACTATGGCTACACCTTC. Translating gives CASSLADRLNNYGYTF. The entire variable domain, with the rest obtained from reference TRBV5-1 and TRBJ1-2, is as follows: KAGVTQTPRYLIKTRGQQVTLSCSPISGHRSVSWYQQTPGQGLQFLFEYFSETQRNKGNFPGRFSGRQFSNSRSEMNVSTLELGDSALYLCASSLADRLNNYGYTFGSGTRLTVV.

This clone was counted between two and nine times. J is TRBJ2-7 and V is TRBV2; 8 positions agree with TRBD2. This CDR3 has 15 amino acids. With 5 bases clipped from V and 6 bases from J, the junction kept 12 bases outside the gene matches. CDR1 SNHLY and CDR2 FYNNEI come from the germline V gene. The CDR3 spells CASSTLAGILVEQYF. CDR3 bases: TGTGCCAGCAGTACTTTAGCGGGAATCTTGGTCGAGCAGTACTTC. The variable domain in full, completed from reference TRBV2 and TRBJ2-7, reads EPEVTQTPSHQVTQMGQEVILRCVPISNHLYFYWYRQILGQKVEFLVSFYNNEISEKSEIFDDQFSVERPDGSNFTLKIRSTKLEDSAMYFCASSTLAGILVEQYFGPGTRLTVT.

CDR3: CASSFTGTSGYEQYF. CDR3 DNA sequence: TGCGCCAGCAGCTTTACCGGGACTAGCGGCTACGAGCAGTACTTC. This rearrangement joins TRBV5-1 to TRBJ2-7, with 11 bases matching TRBD2. The CDR3 totals 15 residues. Losses at the gene ends were 2 bases for V and 3 bases for J; bases not matched to a gene: 4. In germline, CDR1 is SGHRS, CDR2 YFSETQ.

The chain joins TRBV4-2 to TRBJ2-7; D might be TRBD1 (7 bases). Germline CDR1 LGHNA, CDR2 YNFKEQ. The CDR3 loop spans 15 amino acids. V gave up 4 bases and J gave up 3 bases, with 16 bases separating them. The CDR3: CASSPLEGAHYEQYF. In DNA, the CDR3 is TGTGCCAGCAGCCCACTGGAGGGGGCGCACTACGAGCAGTACTTC.

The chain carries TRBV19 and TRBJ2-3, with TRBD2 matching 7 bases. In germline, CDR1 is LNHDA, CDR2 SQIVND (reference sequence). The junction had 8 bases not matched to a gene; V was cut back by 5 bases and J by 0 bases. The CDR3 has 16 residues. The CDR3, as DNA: TGTGCCAGTAGTTCCCAGACTAGCCCTAGCACAGATACGCAGTATTTT. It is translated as CASSSQTSPSTDTQYF.

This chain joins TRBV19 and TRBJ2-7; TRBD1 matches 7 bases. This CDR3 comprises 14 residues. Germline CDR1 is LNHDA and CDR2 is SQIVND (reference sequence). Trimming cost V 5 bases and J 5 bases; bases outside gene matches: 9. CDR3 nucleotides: TGTGCCAGTAGTCCCCGGACAGGTCCTAACGAGCAGTACTTC. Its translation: CASSPRTGPNEQYF.

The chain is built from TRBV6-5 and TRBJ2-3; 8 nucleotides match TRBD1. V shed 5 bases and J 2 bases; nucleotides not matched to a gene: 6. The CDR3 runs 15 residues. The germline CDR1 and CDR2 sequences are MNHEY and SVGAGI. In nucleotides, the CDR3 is TGTGCCAGCAGTACGGACAGGGCCAACACAGATACGCAGTATTTT. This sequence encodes CASSTDRANTDTQYF.

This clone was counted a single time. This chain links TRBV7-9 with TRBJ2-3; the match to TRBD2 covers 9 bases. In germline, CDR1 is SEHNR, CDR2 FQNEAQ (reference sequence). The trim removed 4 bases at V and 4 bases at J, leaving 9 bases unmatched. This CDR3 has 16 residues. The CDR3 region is CASSWTVAGVPDTQYF. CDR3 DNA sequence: TGTGCCAGCAGCTGGACGGTAGCGGGGGTTCCAGATACGCAGTATTTT.

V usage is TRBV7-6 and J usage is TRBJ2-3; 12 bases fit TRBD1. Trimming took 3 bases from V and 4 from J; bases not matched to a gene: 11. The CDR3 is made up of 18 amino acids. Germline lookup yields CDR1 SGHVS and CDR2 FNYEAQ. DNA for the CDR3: TGTGCCAGCAGCTTGCTTCCGTTCGGGACAGGGGGCTCAGATACGCAGTATTTT. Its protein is CASSLLPFGTGGSDTQYF.

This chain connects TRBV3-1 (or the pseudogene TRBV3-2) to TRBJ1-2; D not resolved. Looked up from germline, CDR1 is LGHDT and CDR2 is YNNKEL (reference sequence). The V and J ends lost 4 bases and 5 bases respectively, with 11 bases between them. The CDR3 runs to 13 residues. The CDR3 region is CASSLWERYGYTF. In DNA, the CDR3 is TGTGCCAGCAGCCTATGGGAGAGATATGGCTACACCTTC.

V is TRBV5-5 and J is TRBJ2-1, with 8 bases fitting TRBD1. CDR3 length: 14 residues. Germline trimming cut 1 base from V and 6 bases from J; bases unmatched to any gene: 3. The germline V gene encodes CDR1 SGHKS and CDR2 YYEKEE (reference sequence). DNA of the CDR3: TGTGCCAGCAGCTTGAATGGACAGGGCAATGAGCAGTTCTTC. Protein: CASSLNGQGNEQFF.

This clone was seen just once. CDR3 sequence (DNA): TGTGCCAGCAGTTTCAGGGATGGCTACACCTTC. Its translation: CASSFRDGYTF. V is TRBV12-3 or TRBV12-4 and J is TRBJ1-2, with D tentatively TRBD1 (5 bases). Trimming took off 3 bases at V and 6 bases at J, with 5 bases between the two ends. This CDR3 region has 11 residues.

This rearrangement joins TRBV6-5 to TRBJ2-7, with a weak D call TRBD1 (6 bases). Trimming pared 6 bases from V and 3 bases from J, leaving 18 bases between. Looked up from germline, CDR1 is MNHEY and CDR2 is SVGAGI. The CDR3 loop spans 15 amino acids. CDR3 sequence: CASRPYRETYYEQYF. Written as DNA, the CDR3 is TGTGCCAGCAGACCCTACAGGGAGACCTACTACGAGCAGTACTTC.

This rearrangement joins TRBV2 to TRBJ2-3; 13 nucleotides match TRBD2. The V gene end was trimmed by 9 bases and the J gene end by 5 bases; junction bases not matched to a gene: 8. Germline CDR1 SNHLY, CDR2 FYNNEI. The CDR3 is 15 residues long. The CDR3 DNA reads TGTGCCAGGTCTCCCGGGACTAGCGGGGTAGATACGCAGTATTTT. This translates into CARSPGTSGVDTQYF.